This T cell receptor beta chain stems from a study of Tregs in tolerant kidney transplant recipients. Unstimulated Tregs (CD4+CD25+CD127-) and CD4+CD25- non-Tregs were sorted from PBMCs. The CDR3 spans 14 residues. CDR1 is SGDLS and CDR2 is YYNGEE in the germline V gene. V was trimmed by 1 base and J by 2 bases, leaving 6 bases between them. Remarks on this clone: Its antigen is not identified.

Profiled with immunoSEQ multiplex PCR; TCRdb holds only in-frame clones, not every one. The table lists nearly 95,000 clones, over 85% of them singletons. Overall study results and limits: No direct test of biological reproducibility was done here. Nucleotide sequences could not be compared across some patients' samples due to primer changes. Antigen-driven expansion was suggested because donor-specific Tregs expanded more than all Tregs in tolerant patients.

This material consisted of CD4+ T cells from blood, taken before the transplant. The chain links TRBV9 to TRBJ2-2; D uncertain. This receptor was taken from a human donor who received a combined kidney and bone marrow transplant. CDR3 DNA: TGTGCCAGCAGCGTAACTACTAACACCGGGGAGCTGTTTTTT. Residues: CASSVTTNTGELFF.